Listed below are T cell receptor beta chains from one sample, sequenced in a study of Graves' ophthalmopathy and Graves' hyperthyroidism. A single record per CDR3 protein comes from TCRdb applying MiXCR to the multiplex PCR reads. The sample consists of 400,000 to 450,000 distinct CDR3 sequences, around a fifth of them appearing once. Sequencing used peripheral blood. Receptor source: a woman aged 18-29 years with stable Graves' hyperthyroidism. Each CDR3 is given with its conserved first and last residue. Fields, in order: clone size, D gene, J gene, V gene, CDR3 protein, CDR3 DNA. D genes are given only for firm matches. A row's size may be missing; if present it is once, few, many or a size class.

size: many
D: -
J: TRBJ2-5
V: TRBV10-3
CDR3: CAISDRDRDYETQYF
DNA: TGTGCCATCAGTGATCGCGACAGGGACTACGAGACCCAGTACTTC

size: many
D: -
J: TRBJ2-7
V: TRBV6-1
CDR3: CASSDWSYEQYF
DNA: TGTGCCAGCAGTGACTGGTCTTACGAGCAGTACTTC

size: many
D: TRBD1
J: TRBJ1-2
V: TRBV27
CDR3: CASSRKRDRVHPYGYTF
DNA: TGTGCCAGCAGCCGAAAGCGGGACAGAGTCCATCCCTATGGCTACACCTTC

size: many
D: -
J: TRBJ2-7
V: TRBV4-1
CDR3: CASSQERGYEQYF
DNA: TGCGCCAGCAGCCAAGAGCGAGGCTACGAGCAGTACTTC

size: many
D: -
J: TRBJ2-7
V: TRBV7-8
CDR3: CASSPPGTPGNF
DNA: TGTGCCAGCAGCCCTCCCGGGACACCGGGGAACTTC

size: many
D: -
J: TRBJ2-7
V: TRBV6-5
CDR3: CASSSIPYLHEQYF
DNA: TGTGCCAGCAGTTCAATCCCCTACTTGCACGAGCAGTACTTC

size: many
D: -
J: TRBJ2-2
V: TRBV28
CDR3: CATLRLTTGELFF
DNA: TGTGCCACCCTCAGACTTACCACCGGGGAGCTGTTTTTT

size: -
D: TRBD1
J: TRBJ1-2
V: TRBV20-1
CDR3: CSASRTGGPYGYTF
DNA: TGCAGTGCTAGCAGGACAGGGGGTCCCTATGGCTACACCTTC

size: many
D: -
J: TRBJ1-1
V: TRBV7-2
CDR3: CAGSRNLNTEAFF
DNA: TGTGCCGGCAGCAGGAACTTGAACACTGAAGCTTTCTTT

size: -
D: -
J: TRBJ1-1
V: TRBV19
CDR3: CASTTGTPAYAFF
DNA: TGTGCCAGTACAACCGGGACCCCGGCCTATGCTTTCTTT